The 12 T cell receptor beta chains below were found in one sample sequenced in a study of T cell responses to AZD1222 COVID-19 vaccine. Data came from immunoSEQ multiplex PCR; TCRdb stores just in-frame clones and leaves some out. The top ten hold around 5% of the sample, which has about 150,000 clones, 89% seen once. This material consisted of peripheral blood, taken on day 0 of AZD1222 vaccination. The receptors shown here come from an adult in good health.

The V and J genes are TRBV7-2 and TRBJ1-5, with D possibly TRBD1 on 6 matching bases. Germline CDR1 reads SGHTA; CDR2 reads FQGNSA. Trimming cost V 6 bases and J 7 bases, with 19 bases left between them. CDR3 length: 15 residues. This chain's CDR3 is CASSPGQRTGQPQHF. CDR3 sequence (DNA): TGTGCCAGCAGTCCGGGACAAAGAACGGGGCAGCCCCAGCATTTT.

The rearrangement links TRBV15 to TRBJ1-1; D not resolved. The CDR3 is 14 residues long. V dropped 1 base and J dropped 11 bases, with 17 bases sitting between them. The germline V gene has CDR1 LNHNV and CDR2 YYDKDF (reference sequence). CDR3 region: CATSRGGRPAGAFF. The CDR3 nucleotides are TGTGCCACCAGCAGAGGCGGCAGGCCAGCGGGCGCTTTCTTT.

J is TRBJ1-2 and V is TRBV27; 7 nucleotides match TRBD1. CDR3 size: 14 residues. Per germline, CDR1 MNHEY and CDR2 SMNVEV (reference sequence). V dropped 3 bases and J dropped 8; count of bases not matched to a gene: 9. CDR3 protein: CASSFHHRGDGYTF. The CDR3 DNA is TGTGCCAGCAGTTTCCACCACAGGGGTGACGGCTACACCTTC.

A single count supports this clone. This rearrangement joins TRBV9 to TRBJ2-5; TRBD2 agrees at 11 bases. The CDR3 is 15 amino acids. V shed 4 bases and J 3 bases; nucleotides not matched to a gene: 5. Germline V gene sequence: CDR1 SGDLS, CDR2 YYNGEE. CDR3 nucleotide sequence: TGTGCCAGCAGCCTACAGGGACTAGCGGAAGAGACCCAGTACTTC. Translation: CASSLQGLAEETQYF.

This chain uses TRBV5-1 with TRBJ1-1; a possible D gene is TRBD1 (5 bases). V was clipped by 1 base and J by 2 bases, with 6 bases between them. CDR1 is SGHRS, CDR2 YFSETQ, per germline. The CDR3 length is 13 residues. In DNA, the CDR3 is TGCGCCAGCAGCTTGTGGGACAACACTGAAGCTTTCTTT. This sequence encodes CASSLWDNTEAFF.

The chain couples TRBV6-2 or TRBV6-3 to TRBJ1-2; tentative D call: TRBD1 (6 bases). Germline CDR1 and CDR2: MNHEY and SVGEGT. The CDR3 extends over 12 amino acids. Between the trimmed V and J ends, which lost 6 bases and 8 bases, there was a span of 13 bases. The CDR3 bases are TGTGCCAGCAGCCCCAGGGGTTCGGGCTACACCTTC. This sequence encodes CASSPRGSGYTF.

The gene calls are TRBV3-1 (or the pseudogene TRBV3-2) and TRBJ1-6; tentatively, D is TRBD1 (5 bases). Germline V gene sequence: CDR1 LGHDT, CDR2 YNNKEL (reference sequence). V lost 2 bases and J lost 7, with 12 bases in between. This CDR3 spans 15 amino acids. The CDR3 spells CASSQQGGFNSPLHF. As DNA, the CDR3 is TGTGCCAGCAGCCAACAGGGCGGTTTCAATTCACCCCTCCACTTT.

In this sample, this clone turned up once. V gene TRBV28 combines with J gene TRBJ2-7; D perhaps matches TRBD1 (5 bases). The V end lost 4 bases, the J end lost 7 bases, and 17 bases lay between the germline ends. This CDR3 spans 14 amino acids. The germline gives CDR1 MDHEN, CDR2 SYDVKM. The CDR3: CASSSQTWGREQYF. Written as DNA, the CDR3 is TGTGCCAGCAGTTCCCAAACATGGGGCCGGGAGCAGTACTTC. The full variable domain, in which reference TRBV28 and TRBJ2-7 provide the parts outside the CDR3, is DVKVTQSSRYLVKRTGEKVFLECVQDMDHENMFWYRQDPGLGLRLIYFSYDVKMKEKGDIPEGYSVSREKKERFSLILESASTNQTSMYLCASSSQTWGREQYFGPGTRLTVT.

V is TRBV30 and J is TRBJ2-7; TRBD2 is a possible D gene (6 bases). This CDR3 has 13 amino acids. Trimming took off 3 bases at V and 2 bases at J, with 11 bases between the two ends. Looked up from germline, CDR1 is GTSNPN and CDR2 is SVGIG (reference sequence). The CDR3 loop reads CAWSLGGTYEQYF. The CDR3 nucleotides read TGTGCCTGGAGCCTCGGGGGAACCTACGAGCAGTACTTC.

The chain couples TRBV6-5 to TRBJ1-1; 7 bases align to TRBD1. Germline trimming cut 7 bases from V and 5 bases from J; bases unmatched to any gene: 10. The CDR3 is made up of 14 amino acids. CDR1 is MNHEY and CDR2 is SVGAGI in the germline V gene. In nucleotides, the CDR3 is TGTGCCAGCACCTACCGAGGGGGCGTAACTGAAGCTTTCTTT. Translated: CASTYRGGVTEAFF.

The chain has TRBV7-9 and TRBJ2-2, with 12 bases aligning to TRBD2. This CDR3 is built from 17 residues. Looked up from germline, CDR1 is SEHNR and CDR2 is FQNEAQ (reference sequence). V was pared by 2 bases and J by 5 bases, with 6 bases of the junction left unmatched. This CDR3 reads CASSLWLLAGGTGELFF. The CDR3, as DNA: TGTGCCAGCAGCTTATGGCTACTAGCGGGAGGTACCGGGGAGCTGTTTTTT.

This chain links TRBV7-2 with TRBJ2-4, with TRBD2 identical over 8 bases. Germline CDR1 and CDR2: SGHTA and FQGNSA. V dropped 3 bases and J dropped 0; count of bases not matched to a gene: 4. This CDR3 has 16 residues. CDR3 coding DNA: TGTGCCAGCAGCTTTTTAGCGGGATCAGCCAAAAACATTCAGTACTTC. It is translated as CASSFLAGSAKNIQYF.